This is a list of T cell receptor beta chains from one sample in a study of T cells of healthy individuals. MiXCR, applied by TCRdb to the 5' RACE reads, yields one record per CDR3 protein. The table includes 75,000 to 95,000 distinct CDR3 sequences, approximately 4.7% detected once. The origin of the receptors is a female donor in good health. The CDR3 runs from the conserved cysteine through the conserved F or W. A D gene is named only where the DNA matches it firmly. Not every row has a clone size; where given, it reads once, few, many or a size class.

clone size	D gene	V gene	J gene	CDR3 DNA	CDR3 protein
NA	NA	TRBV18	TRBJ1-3	TGTGCCAGCTCACATTCGTCTGGAAACACCATATATTTT	CASSHSSGNTIYF
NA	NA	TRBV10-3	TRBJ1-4	TGTGCCATCAGTGAAGGGGGGGCAGCTAATGAAAAACTGTTTTTT	CAISEGGAANEKLFF
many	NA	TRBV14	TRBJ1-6	TGTGCCAGCAGCCAAGATAGGCCGCCGATCTCACCCCTCCACTTT	CASSQDRPPISPLHF
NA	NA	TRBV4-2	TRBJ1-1	TGTGCCAGCAGCCACAGGACAGCCTTAGAAGCTTTCTTT	CASSHRTALEAFF
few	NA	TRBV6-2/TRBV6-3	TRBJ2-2	TGTGCCAGCGGTGGCTACCAACTCGGGGAGCTGTTTTTT	CASGGYQLGELFF
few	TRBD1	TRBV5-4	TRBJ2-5	TGTGCCAGCAGCTTTTGGGGTATGGACAGGGACCAAGAGACCCAGTACTTC	CASSFWGMDRDQETQYF
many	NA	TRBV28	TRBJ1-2	TGTGCCAGCTGGAAAGGGGAGGAGGGTTATGGCTACACCTTC	CASWKGEEGYGYTF
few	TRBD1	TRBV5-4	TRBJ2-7	TGTGCCAGCAGCCAAGGACAGGGCGTCCCCTACGAGCAGTACTTC	CASSQGQGVPYEQYF
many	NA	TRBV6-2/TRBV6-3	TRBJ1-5	TGTGCCAGCAGTTACGTGAATAGCAATCAGCCCCAGCATTTT	CASSYVNSNQPQHF
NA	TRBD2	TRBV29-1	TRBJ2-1	TGCAGCGTCCCCCCGGGACTAGCGGGGTCCTACAATGAGCAGTTCTTC	CSVPPGLAGSYNEQFF
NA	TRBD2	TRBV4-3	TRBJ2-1	TGCGCCAGCAGCCAAGGAGTGGCGGGAGGGCTTGTTGACAATGAGCAGTTCTTC	CASSQGVAGGLVDNEQFF
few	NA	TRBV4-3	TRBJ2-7	TGCGCCAGCAGCCAAGATGCCCGGGTGGACGGCTACGAGCAGTACTTC	CASSQDARVDGYEQYF
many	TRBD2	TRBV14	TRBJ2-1	TGTGCCAGCAGCCGACTAGCGGGAGATTCCGAGCAGTTCTTC	CASSRLAGDSEQFF
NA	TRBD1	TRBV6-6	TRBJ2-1	TGTGCCAGCAGTTACGACAGGGCCAGTGAGCAGTTCTTC	CASSYDRASEQFF
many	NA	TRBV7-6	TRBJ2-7	TGTGCCAGCAGCTTAGCTCGACAGGCTAGCTCCTACGAGCAGTACTTC	CASSLARQASSYEQYF
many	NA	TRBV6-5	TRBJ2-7	TGTGCCAGCAGGCCTGGAGTAGGGCCCTACGAGCAGTACTTC	CASRPGVGPYEQYF
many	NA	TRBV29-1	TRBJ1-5	TGCAGCGTTGGATGGGGGAGCAATCAGCCCCAGCATTTT	CSVGWGSNQPQHF
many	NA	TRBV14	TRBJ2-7	TGTGCCAGCAGCCCCTTAGAGTCCCGAGGAGACTACGAGCAGTACTTC	CASSPLESRGDYEQYF
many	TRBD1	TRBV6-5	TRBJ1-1	TGTGCCAGCAGCCACGGACAGGGTGTCTCGACTTCGAACACTGAAGCTTTCTTT	CASSHGQGVSTSNTEAFF
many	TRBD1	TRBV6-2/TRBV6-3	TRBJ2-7	TGTGCCAGCAGTTCGAGGGGGCGCGGCTCCTACGAGCAGTACTTC	CASSSRGRGSYEQYF
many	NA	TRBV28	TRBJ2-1	TGTGCCAGCAGCCTCTCCTACAATGAGCAGTTCTTC	CASSLSYNEQFF
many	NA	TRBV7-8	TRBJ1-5	TGTGCCAGCAGCTTAGCCGGGGTGGGTTTCTCTAATCAGCCCCAGCATTTT	CASSLAGVGFSNQPQHF
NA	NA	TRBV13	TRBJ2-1	TGTGCCAGCAGCTTAGGACAACCTAATGAGCAGTTCTTC	CASSLGQPNEQFF
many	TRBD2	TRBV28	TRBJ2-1	TGTGCCAGCAGTTCCCATAGCGGGAGAGAGGACAATGAGCAGTTCTTC	CASSSHSGREDNEQFF